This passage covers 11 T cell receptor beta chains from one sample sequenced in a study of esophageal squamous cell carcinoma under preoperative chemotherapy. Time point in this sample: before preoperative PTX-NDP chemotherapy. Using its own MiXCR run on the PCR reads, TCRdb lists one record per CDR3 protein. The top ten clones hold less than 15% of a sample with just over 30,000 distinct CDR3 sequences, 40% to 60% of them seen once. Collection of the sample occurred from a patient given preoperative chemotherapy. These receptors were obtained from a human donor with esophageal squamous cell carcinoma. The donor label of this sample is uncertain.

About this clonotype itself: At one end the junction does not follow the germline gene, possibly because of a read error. CDR3 in DNA: TGTGCCAGCAGCTTAGCGGGACTGGGAGGCACAGATATTCAGTACTTC. Translating gives CASSLAGLGGTDIQYF. The chain is built from TRBV12-3 or TRBV12-4 and TRBJ2-4; 8 bases fit TRBD2. This CDR3 comprises 16 residues.

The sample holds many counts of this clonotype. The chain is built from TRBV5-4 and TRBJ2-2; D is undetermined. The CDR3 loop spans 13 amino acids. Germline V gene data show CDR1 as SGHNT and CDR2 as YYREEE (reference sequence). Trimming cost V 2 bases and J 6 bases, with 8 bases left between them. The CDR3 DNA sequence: TGTGCCAGCAGCTTCACCCGTTCCGGGGAGCTGTTTTTT. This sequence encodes CASSFTRSGELFF. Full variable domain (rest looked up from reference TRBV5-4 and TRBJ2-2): ETGVTQSPTHLIKTRGQQVTLRCSSQSGHNTVSWYQQALGQGPQFIFQYYREEENGRGNFPPRFSGLQFPNYSSELNVNALELDDSALYLCASSFTRSGELFFGEGSRLTVL.

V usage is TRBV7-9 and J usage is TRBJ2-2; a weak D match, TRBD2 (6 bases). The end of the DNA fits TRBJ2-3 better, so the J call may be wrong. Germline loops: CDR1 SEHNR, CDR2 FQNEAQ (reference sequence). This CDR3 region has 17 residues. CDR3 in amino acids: CASSQSGGAASTGEQYF. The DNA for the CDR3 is TGTGCCAGCAGTCAAAGTGGCGGGGCTGCGAGCACCGGTGAGCAGTATTTT.

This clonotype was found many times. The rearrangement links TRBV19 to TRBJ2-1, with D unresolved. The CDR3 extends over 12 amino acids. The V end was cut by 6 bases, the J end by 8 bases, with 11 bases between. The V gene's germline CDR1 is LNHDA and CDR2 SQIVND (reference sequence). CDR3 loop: CASRDSLHEQFF. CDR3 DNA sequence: TGTGCCAGTAGGGATAGCCTGCATGAGCAGTTCTTC.

In DNA, the CDR3 is TGTGCCAGCAGTCAAAGTGGCGGGGCTGCGAGCACCGATAAGCTGTTTTTT. It translates to CASSQSGGAASTDKLFF. The chain uses TRBV7-9 and TRBJ2-2, with a tentative D call TRBD2 (6 bases). Trimming left V 6 bases short and J 12 bases short, with 29 bases between. The CDR3 is 17 residues long. Germline V gene lookup returns CDR1 SEHNR and CDR2 FQNEAQ (reference sequence).

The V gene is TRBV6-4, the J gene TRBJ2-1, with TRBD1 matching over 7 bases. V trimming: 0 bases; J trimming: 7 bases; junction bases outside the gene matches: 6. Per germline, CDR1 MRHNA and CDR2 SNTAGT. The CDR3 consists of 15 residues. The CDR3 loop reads CASSDSRQGINEQFF. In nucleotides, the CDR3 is TGTGCCAGCAGTGACTCCAGACAGGGAATTAATGAGCAGTTCTTC.

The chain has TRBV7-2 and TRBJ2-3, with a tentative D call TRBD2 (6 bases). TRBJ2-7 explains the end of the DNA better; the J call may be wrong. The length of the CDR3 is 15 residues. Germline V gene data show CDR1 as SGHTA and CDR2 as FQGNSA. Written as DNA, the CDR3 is TGTGCCACCGGCTCCGGGGGTAGGGCCCAAGATACGCAGTACTTC. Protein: CATGSGGRAQDTQYF.

The CDR3 reads CASSSGGTADTQYF. CDR3 DNA: TGCGCCAGCAGCTCGGGGGGGACAGCAGATACGCAGTATTTT. The rearrangement links TRBV5-1 to TRBJ2-3; tentatively, D is TRBD2 (8 bases). Per germline, CDR1 SGHRS and CDR2 YFSETQ. The ends were cut back, 3 bases at V and 4 bases at J, with 12 bases in the middle. The CDR3 contains 14 residues.

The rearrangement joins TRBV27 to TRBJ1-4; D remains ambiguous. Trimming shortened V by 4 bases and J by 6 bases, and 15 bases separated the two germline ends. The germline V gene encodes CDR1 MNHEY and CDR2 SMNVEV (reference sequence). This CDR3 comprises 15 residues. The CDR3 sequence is CASSSGGRRYEKLFF. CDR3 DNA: TGTGCCAGCAGTTCAGGAGGGAGGCGGTATGAAAAACTGTTTTTT.

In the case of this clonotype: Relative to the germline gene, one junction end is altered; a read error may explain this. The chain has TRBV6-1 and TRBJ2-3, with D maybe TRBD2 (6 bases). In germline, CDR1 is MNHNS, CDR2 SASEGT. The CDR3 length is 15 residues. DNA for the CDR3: TGTGCCAGCGGTGCGGGGCAGGGAGCCAAAGATACTCAGTATTTC. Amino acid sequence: CASGAGQGAKDTQYF.

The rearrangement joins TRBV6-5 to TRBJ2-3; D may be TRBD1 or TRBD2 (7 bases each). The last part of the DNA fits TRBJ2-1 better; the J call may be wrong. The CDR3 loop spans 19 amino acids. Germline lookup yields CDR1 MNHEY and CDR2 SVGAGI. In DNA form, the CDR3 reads TGTGCCAGCAGTTACTCCGGGGCTCTCCCCGGCGGGAGACAGGGTGAGCAGTTCTTC. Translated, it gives CASSYSGALPGGRQGEQFF.